The rows below give T cell receptor beta chains drawn from one sample of a study of chemoradiotherapy in HPV16-positive cancers. The method was immunoSEQ multiplex PCR; TCRdb's version includes in-frame clones alone and lacks a portion of them. The table includes approximately 15,000 clones, approximately 90% detected once. Sequenced material: tumor tissue, taken from a patient who underwent chemoradiotherapy. These receptor sequences come from a human donor with HPV-associated anogenital cancer. Both conserved end residues are trimmed from each CDR3.

J gene,V gene,CDR3 protein
TRBJ2-7,TRBV5-1,ASSFRQGGDEQY
TRBJ1-2,TRBV4-2,ASSQEGDFALYGYT
TRBJ2-7,TRBV5-8,ASSLVTRRVSYEQY
TRBJ2-7,TRBV15,ATSMRTGEYEQY
TRBJ2-3,TRBV25-1,ASSVGQGLSDTQY
TRBJ2-1,TRBV11-2,ASSLEALAVGEQF
TRBJ1-3,TRBV18,ARVLHSWGSGNTIY
TRBJ2-1,TRBV6-5,ASSYSSVTPREQF
TRBJ2-5,TRBV13,ASSPRDAQATQY
TRBJ2-1,TRBV15,ATSRERTGFYNEQF
TRBJ2-1,TRBV28,ASSFVSRGGNEQF
TRBJ1-5,TRBV7-8,ASSLAAPPDQPQH
TRBJ1-1,TRBV5-6,ASSLPSGGPEAF
TRBJ2-1,TRBV13,ASSSPGGRYNEQF
TRBJ1-1,TRBV19,ASSIAGGYTEAF
TRBJ2-5,TRBV5-1,ASSLVSEETQY
TRBJ1-1,TRBV27,ASGRGEAF
TRBJ2-1,TRBV7-2,ASSRFSGSSYNEQF
TRBJ1-2,TRBV7-2,ASSLKPLTGTGYYGYT
TRBJ2-7,TRBV10-3,AISATSSSYEQY
TRBJ2-5,TRBV6-5,ASVPSSDPKTQY
TRBJ1-1,TRBV30,AWTTTRNTEAF
TRBJ1-4,TRBV29-1,SVKGVYDEKLF
TRBJ2-4,TRBV4-1,ASSQDGRRGSRQNIQY
TRBJ2-5,TRBV5-1,ASSLRTGRETQY
TRBJ2-7,TRBV4-1,ASSQDRRGQTSGEQY
.,TRBV27,ASSSLPTGNEQY
TRBJ2-3,TRBV9,ASTSSAPSTDTQY
TRBJ1-4,TRBV7-2,ASSSQGRSNEKLF
TRBJ2-5,TRBV6-1,ASSNSGSQTQY
TRBJ2-5,TRBV7-6,ASSPRPQETQY
TRBJ2-1,TRBV2,ASRPHGTNEQF
TRBJ1-2,TRBV27,ASSLFSGDSGDYGYT
TRBJ1-2,TRBV18,ASSPLLGQSGYT
TRBJ2-3,TRBV5-1,ASSLDAGLGTDTQY
TRBJ2-5,TRBV5-1,ASSLEGTWGGTQY
TRBJ2-1,TRBV19,ASTGTSGYNEQF
TRBJ2-7,TRBV27,APSGFPSYEQY
TRBJ2-5,TRBV7-9,ASSFPLAEQETQY
TRBJ2-7,TRBV18,ASSRGGQSYEQY
TRBJ2-5,TRBV29-1,SVRGSQETQY
TRBJ2-1,TRBV2,ASSPIGTGRNEQF
TRBJ2-1,TRBV7-9,ASSPTTNNEQF
TRBJ2-1,TRBV5-4,ASSPGVGDSEQF
TRBJ1-1,TRBV5-1,ASSFIDRGRRTNTEAF
TRBJ1-5,TRBV30,AWTRGTGRGQPQH
TRBJ1-2,TRBV6-5,ASGYVGSGYT
TRBJ2-1,TRBV6-1,ASSREIYYNEQF
TRBJ2-5,TRBV9,ASSAGVRGREETQY
TRBJ2-3,TRBV7-6,ASSYLGTSISTDTQY
TRBJ2-2,TRBV14,ASSQELGGELF
TRBJ2-1,TRBV13,ASSSNPTGTLNEQF
TRBJ1-1,TRBV11-2,ATKQIMNTEAF
TRBJ2-3,TRBV6-5,ASRQLAGVGTQY
TRBJ2-5,TRBV2,ASRYDSRTGQETQY
TRBJ1-5,TRBV29-1,SVVPTGTGPNQPQH
TRBJ2-6,TRBV18,ASSLRQTSSGANVLT
TRBJ1-5,TRBV28,ASRSDREGQPQH
TRBJ1-1,TRBV29-1,SVGHRMNTEAF